A selection of T cell receptor beta chains follows, all from one sample in a study of cytomegalovirus exposure and HLA in healthy donors. The assay was immunoSEQ multiplex PCR, and TCRdb's table has in-frame clones only and misses some. This sample carries some 70,000 clones, around 78% of them seen once, and the ten largest clones take 6.3%. Sequenced: PBMCs. The receptor source for this set is a middle-aged man in good health and CMV-seronegative. Each CDR3 is given with its conserved first and last residue. The order of the fields is D gene, J gene, clone size, V gene, CDR3 DNA, CDR3 protein. The D gene is left open where the match is weak. Size values are once, few and many counts, or a class for expanded clones, and some rows have none.

D gene: .
J gene: TRBJ2-1
clone size: .
V gene: TRBV5-8
CDR3 DNA: TGTGCCAGCAGCTTGTGGGTCGCGGGTTACAATGAGCAGTTCTTC
CDR3 protein: CASSLWVAGYNEQFF

D gene: .
J gene: TRBJ1-2
clone size: .
V gene: TRBV5-6
CDR3 DNA: TGTGCCAGCAGCGCCCGCCTAGGCTACACCTTC
CDR3 protein: CASSARLGYTF

D gene: TRBD1
J gene: TRBJ1-5
clone size: .
V gene: TRBV7-8
CDR3 DNA: TGTGCCAGCAGCTTAGCGGGGGACAGGGGATTCGGTCAGCCCCAGCATTTT
CDR3 protein: CASSLAGDRGFGQPQHF

D gene: TRBD1
J gene: TRBJ1-4
clone size: .
V gene: TRBV6-6
CDR3 DNA: TGTGCCAGCAGTAGCACAGGGGCAACTAATGAAAAACTGTTTTTT
CDR3 protein: CASSSTGATNEKLFF

D gene: TRBD1
J gene: TRBJ2-1
clone size: .
V gene: TRBV29-1
CDR3 DNA: TGCAGCGTCCGGTTCGGGACAGGGAAATACAATGAGCAGTTCTTC
CDR3 protein: CSVRFGTGKYNEQFF

D gene: TRBD2
J gene: TRBJ2-7
clone size: .
V gene: TRBV9
CDR3 DNA: TGTGCCAGCAGCCCCGGACTAGCGGGATACGAGCAGTACTTC
CDR3 protein: CASSPGLAGYEQYF

D gene: TRBD2
J gene: TRBJ2-2
clone size: .
V gene: TRBV5-1
CDR3 DNA: TGCGCCAGCAGCCGGGGGGACCCGCCGGGCACCGGGGAGCTGTTTTTT
CDR3 protein: CASSRGDPPGTGELFF

D gene: .
J gene: TRBJ2-5
clone size: .
V gene: TRBV6-1
CDR3 DNA: TGTGCCACCAACTCCCCTGGACAGTCCAAAGAGACCCAGTACTTC
CDR3 protein: CATNSPGQSKETQYF

D gene: .
J gene: TRBJ1-2
clone size: .
V gene: TRBV23-1
CDR3 DNA: TGCGCCAGCAGTCAAACCGAACAGGGCCTCTATGGCTACACCTTC
CDR3 protein: CASSQTEQGLYGYTF

D gene: TRBD2
J gene: TRBJ2-1
clone size: .
V gene: TRBV28
CDR3 DNA: TGTGCCAGCAGTTTGGAGGGGGCTAGCGGGAAGCACAGGAATGAGCAGTTCTTC
CDR3 protein: CASSLEGASGKHRNEQFF

D gene: TRBD1
J gene: TRBJ2-1
clone size: .
V gene: TRBV9
CDR3 DNA: TGTGCCAGCAGCCAGGGGGACAGACACTACAATGAGCAGTTCTTC
CDR3 protein: CASSQGDRHYNEQFF

D gene: TRBD1
J gene: TRBJ2-2
clone size: .
V gene: TRBV19
CDR3 DNA: TGTGCCAGTAGTATCGGGACAGGGGAAAACGGGGAGCTGTTTTTT
CDR3 protein: CASSIGTGENGELFF

D gene: TRBD2
J gene: TRBJ2-1
clone size: .
V gene: TRBV5-1
CDR3 DNA: TGCGCCAGCAGCACGGGAGGGCTCTACAATGAGCAGTTCTTC
CDR3 protein: CASSTGGLYNEQFF

D gene: TRBD2
J gene: TRBJ2-2
clone size: .
V gene: TRBV4-3
CDR3 DNA: TGCGCCAGCAGCCAACCAGGGACTACGGGTGCCGGGGAGCTGTTTTTT
CDR3 protein: CASSQPGTTGAGELFF

D gene: .
J gene: TRBJ1-5
clone size: .
V gene: TRBV19
CDR3 DNA: TGTGCCAGTAGTATTACGGGACACCTCAATCAGCCCCAGCATTTT
CDR3 protein: CASSITGHLNQPQHF

D gene: .
J gene: TRBJ1-5
clone size: .
V gene: TRBV5-1
CDR3 DNA: TGCGCCAGCAGCTTGGATTCAGGGAATCAGCCCCAGCATTTT
CDR3 protein: CASSLDSGNQPQHF

D gene: TRBD2
J gene: TRBJ2-1
clone size: .
V gene: TRBV27
CDR3 DNA: TGTGCCAGCAGTGCACTGACTAGCGGGGCGTACAATGAGCAGTTCTTC
CDR3 protein: CASSALTSGAYNEQFF

D gene: TRBD1
J gene: TRBJ1-2
clone size: .
V gene: TRBV30
CDR3 DNA: TGTGCCTGGAACGACCCTAGACAGGGCTATGGCTACACCTTC
CDR3 protein: CAWNDPRQGYGYTF

D gene: .
J gene: TRBJ2-1
clone size: .
V gene: TRBV10-1
CDR3 DNA: TGCGCCAGCAGTGGATCCGTGGGCGACAAGCAGTTCTTC
CDR3 protein: CASSGSVGDKQFF

D gene: .
J gene: TRBJ2-7
clone size: .
V gene: TRBV7-2
CDR3 DNA: TGTGCCAGCAGCCCACGTCGGACTGTCTACGAGCAGTACTTC
CDR3 protein: CASSPRRTVYEQYF

D gene: .
J gene: TRBJ1-1
clone size: once
V gene: TRBV5-4
CDR3 DNA: TGTGCCAGCAGCTATTCTTTAGCAGGGCAAGAAGCTTTCTTT
CDR3 protein: CASSYSLAGQEAFF

D gene: .
J gene: TRBJ2-6
clone size: medium-sized
V gene: TRBV4-1
CDR3 DNA: TGCGCCAGCAGCCAAGAACGACTATCTGGGGCCAACGTCCTGACTTTC
CDR3 protein: CASSQERLSGANVLTF

D gene: TRBD1
J gene: TRBJ1-2
clone size: .
V gene: TRBV7-2
CDR3 DNA: TGTGCCAGCAGCACCCGGACAGGGGAAGGGGGTGGCTACACCTTC
CDR3 protein: CASSTRTGEGGGYTF

D gene: .
J gene: TRBJ1-5
clone size: once
V gene: TRBV7-8
CDR3 DNA: TGTGCCAGCAGCTATAGGGGGCAGCCCCAGCATTTT
CDR3 protein: CASSYRGQPQHF

D gene: .
J gene: TRBJ1-2
clone size: .
V gene: TRBV7-6
CDR3 DNA: TGTGCCAGCAGCTTTCAGGGAATGGGTGGCTACACCTTC
CDR3 protein: CASSFQGMGGYTF

D gene: .
J gene: TRBJ2-7
clone size: .
V gene: TRBV19
CDR3 DNA: TGTGCCAGTAGTTCTCGACAGTCCTACGAGCAGTACTTC
CDR3 protein: CASSSRQSYEQYF

D gene: .
J gene: TRBJ2-1
clone size: .
V gene: TRBV28
CDR3 DNA: TGTGCCAGCAGTCAAACTATAACCGAGCAGTTCTTC
CDR3 protein: CASSQTITEQFF

D gene: .
J gene: TRBJ1-1
clone size: .
V gene: TRBV18
CDR3 DNA: TGTGCCAGCTCACGCGAGATGAACACTGAAGCTTTCTTT
CDR3 protein: CASSREMNTEAFF

D gene: .
J gene: TRBJ1-5
clone size: .
V gene: TRBV11-3
CDR3 DNA: TGTGCCAGCAGCTTAGCGAGCGCTTGGCGGGTGCCCCAGCATTTT
CDR3 protein: CASSLASAWRVPQHF

D gene: .
J gene: TRBJ2-7
clone size: .
V gene: TRBV7-9
CDR3 DNA: TGTGCCAGCAGCAAGAGCGGACAGACCTACGAGCAGTACTTC
CDR3 protein: CASSKSGQTYEQYF

D gene: .
J gene: TRBJ1-1
clone size: few
V gene: TRBV7-9
CDR3 DNA: TGTGCCAGCAGCTTTCCCAGGGCGGACACTGAAGCTTTCTTT
CDR3 protein: CASSFPRADTEAFF

D gene: .
J gene: TRBJ1-5
clone size: .
V gene: TRBV18
CDR3 DNA: TGTGCCAGCTCACCACTCGGGAGCAATCAGCCCCAGCATTTT
CDR3 protein: CASSPLGSNQPQHF

D gene: .
J gene: TRBJ1-5
clone size: .
V gene: TRBV5-5
CDR3 DNA: TGTGCCAGCAGCTTGGTCTGGGAGCGGCCCCAGCATTTT
CDR3 protein: CASSLVWERPQHF